Given below is one TCR beta chain in context. No antigen is known for it. The sample comes from a study of cytomegalovirus exposure and HLA in healthy donors. Turning to the study itself: Both the 120 or so validation repertoires and the approximately 670 first-cohort repertoires used the same platform, as reported by a later analysis. Broader study findings: Later, an analysis found that TCR clusters from the first cohort tended to co-occur in the roughly 110 validation repertoires. Some TCR beta chains (around 160 of them) were listed as cytomegalovirus-associated. While the bulk of TCR sequences proved rare, some public TCRs turned up in many donors.

Some clones are missing from TCRdb's copy, which holds only in-frame ones; the method was immunoSEQ multiplex PCR. The table lists 100,000 to 150,000 clones, 88% of them singletons. This CDR3 spans 15 amino acids. Per germline, CDR1 SGHRS and CDR2 YFSETQ. The V and J ends lost 5 bases and 8 bases, in that order; junction bases with no gene match: 9. This clonotype was obtained from a man aged 25-40 years in good health and CMV-seronegative. The chain is built from TRBV5-1 and TRBJ1-6; 8 bases are a match to TRBD1. Sequenced input: PBMCs. The CDR3 DNA is TGCGCCAGCAGTTCGGGAACAGGGGGAGATTCACCCCTCCACTTT. It translates to CASSSGTGGDSPLHF.